One and the same sample provided the 28 T cell receptor beta chains below, sequenced in a study of cytomegalovirus exposure and HLA in healthy donors (dated 2017 in TCRdb). The method behind the library was the immunoSEQ multiplex PCR assay. For the multiplex PCR, a mixture combining 60 forward primers for TCR Vbeta segments and 13 reverse primers for TCR Jbeta segments was used. This immuneACCESS table, as held by TCRdb, lists in-frame sequences with V and J called but not all clones. Of the missing ones, under half trace to an unresolved V gene in checked studies; the others have no known cause. The table for this sample lists around 140,000 clones. The top ten clonotypes cover 0.96% of the sample. Material for sequencing was PBMCs. The receptors come from a male donor in good health and CMV-seronegative.

The chain is built from TRBV19 and TRBJ2-7; 8 nucleotides match TRBD2. Trimming at V came to 4 bases and at J to 4 bases, leaving 6 bases not matched to a gene. Germline assignment: CDR1 LNHDA and CDR2 SQIVND (reference sequence). CDR3 length equals 14 residues. The CDR3 region is CASSTTSESYEQYF. The CDR3 region has the DNA TGTGCCAGTAGTACGACTAGCGAATCTTACGAGCAGTACTTC.

V is TRBV19 and J is TRBJ2-7; D is possibly TRBD2 (5 bases). Germline CDR1 and CDR2: LNHDA and SQIVND (reference sequence). The CDR3 runs 14 residues. V was pared by 6 bases and J by 0 bases, with 12 bases between. The CDR3 DNA reads as TGTGCCAGTAGCCCCGGGGAGAGCTCCTACGAGCAGTACTTC. Its translation is CASSPGESSYEQYF.

The V call is TRBV6-1, the J call TRBJ2-3; the D gene is possibly TRBD1 (6 bases). V dropped 2 bases and J dropped 9 bases, with 15 bases sitting between them. The CDR3 sequence is 14 residues long. The germline CDR1 and CDR2 sequences are MNHNS and SASEGT. CDR3 nucleotides: TGTGCCAGCAGTGAAAAAACAGGGCAGGAAACGCAGTATTTT. Protein product: CASSEKTGQETQYF.

The chain is built from TRBV29-1 and TRBJ1-2; possibly TRBD1 for D (6 bases). CDR3 length: 12 residues. Trimming pared 0 bases from V and 11 bases from J, leaving 13 bases between. CDR1 and CDR2 from the germline V gene are SQVTM and ANQGSEA. CDR3 sequence reads: CSVEELARGYTF. In DNA form, the CDR3 reads TGCAGCGTTGAAGAATTGGCCAGGGGTTACACCTTC.

The chain couples TRBV10-3 to TRBJ1-5; 8 nucleotides line up with TRBD1. After removal of 7 bases from V and 5 bases from J, the junction contained 7 bases not matched to a gene. The germline V gene encodes CDR1 ENHRY and CDR2 SYGVKD. This CDR3 has 14 residues. DNA of the CDR3: TGTGCCATCAACGACAGGGGCAAGGATCAGCCCCAGCATTTT. This codes for CAINDRGKDQPQHF.

The chain has TRBV11-3 and TRBJ2-7; 10 bases line up with TRBD2. V lost 5 bases, J lost 7 bases, and 8 bases stayed unmatched. The CDR3 is made up of 14 amino acids. The germline CDR1 and CDR2 sequences are SGHNT and YENEEA. CDR3 sequence reads: CASSLTSGTREQYF. In nucleotides, the CDR3 is TGTGCCAGCAGCCTTACTAGCGGGACGCGGGAGCAGTACTTC.

This chain joins TRBV4-3 and TRBJ2-7; 7 nucleotides align to TRBD2. V was pared by 2 bases and J by 3 bases, with 7 bases of the junction left unmatched. The germline gives CDR1 LGHNA, CDR2 YSLEER. This CDR3 contains 15 residues. The CDR3 DNA reads as TGCGCCAGCAGCCAATCACGGGGGGTCGGCTACGAGCAGTACTTC. Encoded protein: CASSQSRGVGYEQYF.

This chain joins TRBV30 and TRBJ2-7; a weak D match, TRBD2 (6 bases). V gave up 0 bases and J gave up 4 bases, with 13 bases separating them. Germline values: CDR1 GTSNPN, CDR2 SVGIG (reference sequence). The CDR3 is 14 residues long. The CDR3 spells CAWSVGGGDYEQYF. CDR3 nucleotide sequence: TGTGCCTGGAGTGTGGGAGGAGGTGATTACGAGCAGTACTTC. Full variable domain (outside the CDR3, taken from reference TRBV30 and TRBJ2-7): SQTIHQWPATLVQPVGSPLSLECTVEGTSNPNLYWYRQAAGRGLQLLFYSVGIGQISSEVPQNLSASRPQDRQFILSSKKLLLSDSGFYLCAWSVGGGDYEQYFGPGTRLTVT.

The V call is TRBV10-2, the J call TRBJ1-5, with 9 bases lining up with TRBD1. The V and J ends lost 6 bases and 4 bases, in that order; junction bases with no gene match: 7. Germline V gives CDR1 WSHSY, CDR2 SAAADI. The CDR3 covers 15 residues. CDR3 nucleotide sequence: TGCGCCAGCAGCGTTGGACAGGGGTTGAATCAGCCCCAGCATTTT. The encoded protein is CASSVGQGLNQPQHF.

This rearrangement joins TRBV2 to TRBJ1-1, with 7 nucleotides matching TRBD1. Per the germline V gene, CDR1 is SNHLY and CDR2 is FYNNEI. This CDR3 comprises 14 residues. V lost 4 bases, J lost 6 bases, and 8 bases stayed unmatched. CDR3 DNA sequence: TGTGCCAGCAGTGCTCGGGACAGCAGCCCTGAAGCTTTCTTT. Protein sequence: CASSARDSSPEAFF.

The chain joins TRBV27 to TRBJ1-5; weak D call: TRBD1 (5 bases). With 6 bases removed from V and 3 bases from J, the gap between germline ends came to 15 bases. Per the germline V gene, CDR1 is MNHEY and CDR2 is SMNVEV (reference sequence). The CDR3 totals 15 residues. The CDR3 sequence: CASRTMGGINQPQHF. Here the CDR3 DNA reads TGTGCCAGCAGGACGATGGGGGGAATCAATCAGCCCCAGCATTTT.

This chain joins TRBV5-4 and TRBJ2-1, with D possibly matching TRBD1 (6 bases). Looked up from germline, CDR1 is SGHNT and CDR2 is YYREEE (reference sequence). CDR3 size: 15 residues. V gave up 4 bases and J gave up 7 bases, with 18 bases separating them. The CDR3 is CASSNGGVSWNEQFF. CDR3 sequence (DNA): TGTGCCAGCAGCAATGGGGGCGTTAGTTGGAATGAGCAGTTCTTC.

The chain uses TRBV4-1 and TRBJ2-5, with D unresolved. Germline CDR1 is MGHRA and CDR2 is YSYEKL. The V and J ends lost 0 bases and 5 bases respectively, with 10 bases between them. The CDR3 contains 14 residues. This chain's CDR3 is CASSQDGSQETQYF. DNA of the CDR3: TGCGCCAGCAGCCAAGATGGCTCCCAGGAGACCCAGTACTTC.

V usage is TRBV18 and J usage is TRBJ1-1; 12 nucleotides line up with TRBD1. The ends lost 6 bases at V and 10 bases at J; junction bases unmatched: 15. CDR1 and CDR2 (germline): KGHSH, LQKENI. This CDR3 has 16 residues. CDR3 coding DNA: TGTGCCAGCTCGCGGGGACAGGGGGCGCATCGTCTGGGAGCTTTCTTT. As protein: CASSRGQGAHRLGAFF.

The V gene is TRBV18, the J gene TRBJ2-3, with 14 bases aligning to TRBD2. The CDR3 contains 17 residues. V lost 6 bases to trimming and J lost 3 bases; unmatched junction nucleotides: 8. CDR1 and CDR2 from the germline V gene are KGHSH and LQKENI. The CDR3 reads CASSGTSGSKGTDTQYF. For the CDR3, the DNA is TGTGCCAGCTCGGGGACTAGCGGGAGCAAAGGAACAGATACGCAGTATTTT.

This chain connects TRBV29-1 to TRBJ2-3, with TRBD2 identical over 8 bases. V shed 4 bases, J shed 3 bases, and the junction held 3 bases outside the gene matches. Germline V gene data show CDR1 as SQVTM and CDR2 as ANQGSEA. The CDR3 has 13 residues. In DNA form, the CDR3 reads TGCAGCGTTGCACTAGCGGTGACAGATACGCAGTATTTT. Its translation is CSVALAVTDTQYF.

The rearrangement links TRBV7-2 to TRBJ2-7; D not resolved. The CDR3 runs to 11 residues. The V gene's germline CDR1 is SGHTA and CDR2 FQGNSA. V was cut by 4 bases and J by 4 bases, with 5 bases left in between. The DNA of the CDR3 is TGTGCCAGCAGCTGGGCTTACGAGCAGTACTTC. It codes for CASSWAYEQYF.

This chain uses TRBV11-3 with TRBJ2-1; D may be TRBD2 (7 bases). Germline assignment: CDR1 SGHNT and CDR2 YENEEA. This CDR3 has 13 residues. Trimming cost V 5 bases and J 10 bases, with 15 bases left between them. The chain's CDR3 is CASSRAGAREQFF. The CDR3 DNA reads as TGTGCCAGCAGCAGGGCGGGGGCAAGGGAGCAGTTCTTC.

The chain has TRBV7-2 and TRBJ2-6; D gene ambiguous. The V end lost 3 bases, the J end lost 0 bases, and 3 bases lay between the germline ends. The CDR3 runs 14 residues. The germline gives CDR1 SGHTA, CDR2 FQGNSA. The CDR3 reads CASSFSSGANVLTF. CDR3 in DNA: TGTGCCAGCAGCTTTAGCTCTGGGGCCAACGTCCTGACTTTC.

This chain uses TRBV19 with TRBJ2-2; 11 bases are shared with TRBD2. Germline V CDR1 and CDR2: LNHDA, SQIVND (reference sequence). The V gene end was trimmed by 7 bases and the J gene end by 7 bases; junction bases not matched to a gene: 11. This CDR3 has 16 amino acids. The DNA of the CDR3 is TGTGCCAGTATCCAACTAGCGGGGGTCGCGGGCGGGGAGCTGTTTTTT. Translation gives CASIQLAGVAGGELFF.

The chain employs TRBV7-7 and TRBJ2-7; D possibly corresponds to TRBD2 (6 bases). V gave up 1 base and J gave up 3 bases, with 13 bases separating them. This CDR3 has 15 residues. Germline lookup yields CDR1 SSHAT and CDR2 FNYEAQ (reference sequence). The CDR3 bases are TGTGCCAGCAGCTTAGAAAGCGGGCCTATCTACGAGCAGTACTTC. Translating it yields CASSLESGPIYEQYF. Based on the CDR3 plus reference TRBV7-7 and TRBJ2-7, the full variable domain is GAGVSQSPRYKVTKRGQDVTLRCDPISSHATLYWYQQALGQGPEFLTYFNYEAQPDKSGLPSDRFSAERPEGSISTLTIQRTEQRDSAMYRCASSLESGPIYEQYFGPGTRLTVT.

The chain employs TRBV6-4 and TRBJ1-2; D is uncertain. The CDR3 runs 13 residues. Germline assignment: CDR1 MRHNA and CDR2 SNTAGT. V was trimmed by 4 bases and J by 0 bases, leaving 6 bases between them. CDR3 DNA: TGTGCCAGCAGTGTGGCAGCTAACTATGGCTACACCTTC. It yields the protein CASSVAANYGYTF.

The J gene is TRBJ1-2, the V gene TRBV19; TRBD1 matches at 8 bases. Germline CDR1 is LNHDA and CDR2 is SQIVND (reference sequence). J was trimmed by 5 bases and V by 1 base; bases with no gene match: 6. The length of the CDR3 is 15 residues. The CDR3 spells CASSIGGQGGYGYTF. DNA for the CDR3: TGTGCCAGTAGTATAGGAGGACAGGGAGGGTATGGCTACACCTTC.

The V gene is TRBV15, the J gene TRBJ2-5; TRBD1 is a possible D gene (5 bases). The CDR3 runs to 16 residues. Germline-derived CDR1 and CDR2 are LNHNV and YYDKDF (reference sequence). The V end was cut by 3 bases, the J end by 3 bases, with 17 bases between. The CDR3: CATSRSRQPAKETQYF. DNA of the CDR3: TGTGCCACCAGCAGGTCCCGACAGCCAGCGAAAGAGACCCAGTACTTC.

The chain carries TRBV5-1 and TRBJ2-7; the D gene is possibly TRBD2 (6 bases). The CDR3 consists of 14 residues. Trimming stripped 7 bases from V and 4 bases from J, with 18 bases between. The germline CDR1 and CDR2 sequences are SGHRS and YFSETQ. The CDR3 sequence is CASGSLADQYEQYF. The CDR3 nucleotides are TGCGCCAGCGGGTCATTAGCGGACCAATACGAGCAGTACTTC.

The rearrangement links TRBV6-1 to TRBJ1-5; TRBD1 is a possible D gene (5 bases). The V and J ends lost 1 base and 3 bases respectively, with 10 bases between them. The CDR3 covers 15 residues. Germline CDR1 and CDR2: MNHNS and SASEGT. CDR3: CASSEGGLINQPQHF. The CDR3 coding sequence is TGTGCCAGCAGTGAAGGGGGACTGATCAATCAGCCCCAGCATTTT.

The rearrangement links TRBV9 to TRBJ2-2; unclear D gene. Germline V CDR1 and CDR2: SGDLS, YYNGEE. This CDR3 is 15 amino acids long. Trimming shortened V by 6 bases and J by 2 bases, and 14 bases separated the two germline ends. CDR3 DNA sequence: TGTGCCAGCACCCCCAGAGGCCTAAACACCGGGGAGCTGTTTTTT. Its protein product is CASTPRGLNTGELFF.

J is TRBJ1-4 and V is TRBV5-6, with unresolved D. V lost 0 bases, J lost 10 bases, and 7 bases lay in between. The CDR3 has 12 amino acids. CDR1 and CDR2 from the germline V gene are SGHDT and YYEEEE. The CDR3 DNA is TGTGCCAGCAGCTTGGAAGGAGGAAAACTGTTTTTT. This encodes CASSLEGGKLFF.